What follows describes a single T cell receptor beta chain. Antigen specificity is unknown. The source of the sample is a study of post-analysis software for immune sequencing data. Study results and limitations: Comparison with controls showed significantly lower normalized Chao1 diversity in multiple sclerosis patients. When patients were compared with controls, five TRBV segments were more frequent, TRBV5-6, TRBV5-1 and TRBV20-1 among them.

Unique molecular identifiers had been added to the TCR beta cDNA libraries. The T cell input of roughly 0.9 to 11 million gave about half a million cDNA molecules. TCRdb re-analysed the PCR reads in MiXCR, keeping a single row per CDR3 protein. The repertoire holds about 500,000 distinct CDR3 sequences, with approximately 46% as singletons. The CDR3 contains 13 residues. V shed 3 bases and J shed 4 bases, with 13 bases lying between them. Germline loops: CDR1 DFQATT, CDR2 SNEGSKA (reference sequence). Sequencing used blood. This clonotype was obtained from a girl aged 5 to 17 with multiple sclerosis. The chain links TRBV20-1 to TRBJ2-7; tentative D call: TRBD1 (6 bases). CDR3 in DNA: TGCAGTGCTAGTGAGGGACACCCTTACGAGCAGTACTTC. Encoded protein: CSASEGHPYEQYF.